The 19 T cell receptor beta chains below come from one sample, sequenced in a study of cytomegalovirus exposure and HLA in healthy donors. The PCR employed 60 Vbeta primers together with 13 Jbeta primers. Clones were sequenced by immunoSEQ multiplex PCR, and TCRdb holds only the in-frame ones, with some missing. Seen in this sample are 150,000 to 200,000 clones; the ten most common clones hold roughly 0.74%. Input material: PBMCs. All receptors come from a boy aged 10-17 years in good health and CMV-seronegative.

This chain connects TRBV5-4 to TRBJ2-6; D uncertain. Germline lookup yields CDR1 SGHNT and CDR2 YYREEE (reference sequence). The CDR3 sequence is 15 residues long. V was clipped by 2 bases and J by 1 base, with 7 bases between them. In DNA, the CDR3 is TGTGCCAGCAGCTTTCCAGGATCTGGGGCCAACGTCCTGACTTTC. Translating gives CASSFPGSGANVLTF.

The rearrangement uses TRBV5-1 and TRBJ2-3; no reliable D call. V was pared by 0 bases and J by 0 bases, with 11 bases between. The CDR3 extends over 16 amino acids. Germline values: CDR1 SGHRS, CDR2 YFSETQ. CDR3 bases: TGCGCCAGCAGCTTGGTCGGCAGACATAGCACAGATACGCAGTATTTT. Translation gives CASSLVGRHSTDTQYF.

The chain combines TRBV29-1 with TRBJ2-7, with 8 bases matching TRBD1. V shed 7 bases, J shed 2 bases, and the junction held 4 bases outside the gene matches. The CDR3 consists of 12 residues. Germline CDR1 is SQVTM and CDR2 is ANQGSEA. This CDR3 reads CSAWTGTYEQYF. The CDR3 DNA reads TGCAGCGCTTGGACAGGGACCTACGAGCAGTACTTC.

J is TRBJ2-3 and V is TRBV6-5; D gene uncertain. The germline V gene encodes CDR1 MNHEY and CDR2 SVGAGI. Trimming removed 8 bases at V and 3 bases at J, with 12 bases between. This CDR3 contains 13 residues. The CDR3 spells CASELQRTDTQYF. The CDR3 coding sequence is TGTGCCAGCGAACTCCAGAGGACAGATACGCAGTATTTT.

V usage is TRBV6-5 and J usage is TRBJ1-2; 10 bases align to TRBD1. With V trimmed by 5 bases and J by 6 bases, 6 bases remained unmatched. The germline CDR1 and CDR2 sequences are MNHEY and SVGAGI. CDR3 length: 14 amino acids. CDR3 residues: CASSIIDRGHGYTF. The CDR3 nucleotides are TGTGCCAGCAGTATAATAGACAGGGGGCATGGCTACACCTTC.

V gene TRBV5-8 combines with J gene TRBJ2-7; no reliable D call. The V and J ends lost 0 bases and 4 bases respectively, with 5 bases between them. Looked up from germline, CDR1 is SGHTS and CDR2 is YDEGEE. The CDR3 contains 12 residues. CDR3 nucleotide sequence: TGTGCCAGCAGCTTGGGCACATACGAGCAGTACTTC. Translation: CASSLGTYEQYF.

The chain couples TRBV7-3 to TRBJ2-3; no clear D. Germline V CDR1 and CDR2: SGHTA, FQGTGA. The CDR3 runs to 15 residues. Trimming shortened V by 6 bases and J by 1 base, and 14 bases separated the two germline ends. DNA of the CDR3: TGTGCCAGCAGTCCTGACAAGCCGGGCACAGATACGCAGTATTTT. Protein product: CASSPDKPGTDTQYF.

This chain links TRBV4-1 with TRBJ2-7, with D perhaps TRBD1 (6 bases). V lost 0 bases and J 5 bases, leaving 14 bases between the germline ends. The germline gives CDR1 MGHRA, CDR2 YSYEKL. This CDR3 has 15 amino acids. The CDR3 here is CASSQDDRQVHEQYF. The CDR3 region has the DNA TGCGCCAGCAGCCAAGATGATCGACAGGTCCACGAGCAGTACTTC.

For the CDR3, the DNA is TGTGCCAGCAGTTACGCGGGGATAGATACGCAGTATTTT. This codes for CASSYAGIDTQYF. This chain links TRBV6-5 with TRBJ2-3, with a tentative D call TRBD2 (6 bases). Per the germline V gene, CDR1 is MNHEY and CDR2 is SVGAGI. The CDR3 is 13 amino acids. The V end lost 2 bases, the J end lost 5 bases, and 8 bases lay between the germline ends.

V is TRBV9 and J is TRBJ1-2, with D unclear. This CDR3 comprises 16 residues. Germline V CDR1 and CDR2: SGDLS, YYNGEE. The V end lost 6 bases, the J end lost 4 bases, and 22 bases lay between the germline ends. CDR3 nucleotides: TGTGCCAGCACGGGCCGGAGGACTCCAGGAGGCTATGGCTACACCTTC. It codes for CASTGRRTPGGYGYTF.

The chain has TRBV18 and TRBJ2-5; 8 bases line up with TRBD1. The J segment lost 5 bases and the V segment lost 8 bases, leaving 7 bases of the junction unmatched. The germline V gene has CDR1 KGHSH and CDR2 LQKENI. The length of the CDR3 is 13 residues. For the CDR3, the DNA is TGTGCCAGCACCGGACAGGGATCGGAGACCCAGTACTTC. The encoded protein is CASTGQGSETQYF.

This chain links TRBV5-5 with TRBJ2-2; TRBD2 aligns across 10 bases. The CDR3 is made up of 17 amino acids. After removal of 3 bases from V and 6 bases from J, the junction contained 11 bases not matched to a gene. Germline V gene lookup returns CDR1 SGHKS and CDR2 YYEKEE (reference sequence). CDR3 amino acids: CASSSRSSGGAPGELFF. The CDR3 DNA reads TGTGCCAGCAGCTCACGATCCAGCGGGGGGGCCCCCGGGGAGCTGTTTTTT.

The chain recombines TRBV4-1 with TRBJ1-2; TRBD1 agrees at 10 bases. The ends lost 0 bases at V and 8 bases at J; junction bases unmatched: 6. The CDR3 has 15 amino acids. The V gene's germline CDR1 is MGHRA and CDR2 YSYEKL. This CDR3 is CASSQDRTGGNGYTF. The CDR3 coding sequence is TGCGCCAGCAGCCAAGATCGGACAGGGGGAAACGGCTACACCTTC.

V is TRBV10-3 and J is TRBJ2-1; TRBD2 matches at 10 bases. The V segment lost 1 base and the J segment 9 bases; nucleotides outside the gene matches: 6. The length of the CDR3 is 15 residues. Germline CDR1 ENHRY, CDR2 SYGVKD. The CDR3 protein is CAISEFERGGSEQFF. CDR3 nucleotide sequence: TGTGCCATCAGTGAGTTCGAGCGGGGGGGCAGTGAGCAGTTCTTC.

With respect to this clone: Other nucleotide sequences in the sample specify the same CDR3. The V call is TRBV5-1, the J call TRBJ1-5; 11 bases align to TRBD1. Trimming cost V 2 bases and J 7 bases; bases outside gene matches: 2. From germline, CDR1 is SGHRS and CDR2 YFSETQ. The CDR3 has 14 amino acids. CDR3 in amino acids: CASSLGTGGQPQHF. The DNA for the CDR3 is TGCGCCAGCAGCTTAGGGACAGGGGGGCAGCCCCAGCATTTT.

The chain combines TRBV19 with TRBJ1-5, with TRBD1 matching over 7 bases. Looked up from germline, CDR1 is LNHDA and CDR2 is SQIVND (reference sequence). This CDR3 region has 15 residues. Trimming cost V 7 bases and J 7 bases; bases outside gene matches: 13. The DNA for the CDR3 is TGTGCCAGTACCTCTCACAGGGGTCCTCCGCAGCCCCAGCATTTT. Translation: CASTSHRGPPQPQHF.

The chain carries TRBV27 and TRBJ1-1; D is unresolved. The CDR3 is 13 amino acids. Germline CDR1 is MNHEY and CDR2 is SMNVEV (reference sequence). V was pared by 3 bases and J by 3 bases, with 8 bases between. CDR3 coding DNA: TGTGCCAGCAGTTTTGGAGTTGACACTGAAGCTTTCTTT. It is translated as CASSFGVDTEAFF.

The chain couples TRBV30 to TRBJ1-2; no clear D. This CDR3 spans 12 amino acids. The germline V gene has CDR1 GTSNPN and CDR2 SVGIG (reference sequence). Deletions cut 3 bases from V and 1 base from J, with 6 bases between. The CDR3 coding sequence is TGTGCCTGGAGCACGGGTAACTATGGCTACACCTTC. Translation: CAWSTGNYGYTF.

The chain employs TRBV10-1 and TRBJ2-3, with D possibly being TRBD2 (5 bases). V lost 10 bases, J lost 3 bases, and 14 bases lay in between. This CDR3 is 13 amino acids long. Germline V gives CDR1 WNHNN, CDR2 SYGVQD (reference sequence). CDR3 loop: CAILEVGTDTQYF. Here the CDR3 DNA reads TGCGCCATACTAGAGGTGGGTACAGATACGCAGTATTTT.